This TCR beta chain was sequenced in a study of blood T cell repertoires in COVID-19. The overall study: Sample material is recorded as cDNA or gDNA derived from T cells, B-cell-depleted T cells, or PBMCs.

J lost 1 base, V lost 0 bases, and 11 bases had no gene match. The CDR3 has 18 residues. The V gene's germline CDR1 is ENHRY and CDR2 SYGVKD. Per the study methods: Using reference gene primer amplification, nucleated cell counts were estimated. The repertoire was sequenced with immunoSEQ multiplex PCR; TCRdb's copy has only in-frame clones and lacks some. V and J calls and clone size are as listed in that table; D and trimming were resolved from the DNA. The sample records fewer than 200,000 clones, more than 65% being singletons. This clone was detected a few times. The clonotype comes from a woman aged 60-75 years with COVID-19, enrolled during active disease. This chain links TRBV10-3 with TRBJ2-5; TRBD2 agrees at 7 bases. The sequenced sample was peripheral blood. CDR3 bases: TGTGCCATCAGTGAGTCGACCTCGGCTAGCGGCTTCCAAGAGACCCAGTACTTC. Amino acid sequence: CAISESTSASGFQETQYF.